This entry features one T cell receptor (beta chain) sequence. Its target is not known. This sample was included in a study of cytomegalovirus exposure and HLA in healthy donors. The V gene's germline CDR1 is KGHSH and CDR2 LQKENI. The CDR3 is 14 residues long. Unmatched junction bases numbered 3, after V lost 2 bases and J lost 6 bases. In the PCR, 60 Vbeta and 13 Jbeta primers were used. The repertoire was sequenced with immunoSEQ multiplex PCR; TCRdb's copy has only in-frame clones and lacks some. The sample lists 150,000 to 200,000 clones; roughly 80% were seen once. Study-wide results and caveats: Through in vitro validation, a few CMV-associated chains were shown to be specific for CMV antigens. CMV serostatus was the sole immune exposure data available. Reportedly, a later analysis found an Asian-associated ancestry cluster had fewer N-insertions than the approximately 670-donor mean.

Sequencing input: PBMCs. V usage is TRBV18 and J usage is TRBJ2-3; 9 bases fit TRBD2. The sequence came from a man younger than 30 in good health and CMV-seronegative. The DNA of the CDR3 is TGTGCCAGCTCACCAATTAGCGGGAGTGATACGCAGTATTTT. Protein product: CASSPISGSDTQYF.